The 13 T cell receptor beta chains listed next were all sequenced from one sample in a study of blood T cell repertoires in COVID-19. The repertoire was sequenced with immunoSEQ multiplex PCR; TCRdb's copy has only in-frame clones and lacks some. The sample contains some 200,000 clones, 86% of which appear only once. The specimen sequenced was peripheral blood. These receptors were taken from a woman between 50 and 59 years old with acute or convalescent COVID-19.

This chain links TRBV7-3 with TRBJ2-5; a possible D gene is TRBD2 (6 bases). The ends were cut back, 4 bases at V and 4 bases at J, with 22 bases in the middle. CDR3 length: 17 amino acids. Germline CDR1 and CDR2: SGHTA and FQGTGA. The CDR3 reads CASSSNQAGRPSETQYF. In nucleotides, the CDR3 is TGTGCCAGCAGCTCTAATCAAGCCGGGAGACCCTCAGAGACCCAGTACTTC.

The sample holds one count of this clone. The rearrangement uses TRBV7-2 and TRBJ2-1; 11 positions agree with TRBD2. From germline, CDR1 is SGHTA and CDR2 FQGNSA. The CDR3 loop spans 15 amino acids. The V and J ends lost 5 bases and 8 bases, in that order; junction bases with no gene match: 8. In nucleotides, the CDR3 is TGTGCCAGCAGCCCAGGGACTAGCGGTACATATGAGCAGTTCTTC. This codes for CASSPGTSGTYEQFF.

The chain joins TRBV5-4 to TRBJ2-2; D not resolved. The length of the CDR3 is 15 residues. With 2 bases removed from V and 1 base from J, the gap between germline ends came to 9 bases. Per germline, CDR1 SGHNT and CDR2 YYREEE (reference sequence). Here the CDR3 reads CASSFQTGNTGELFF. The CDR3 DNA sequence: TGTGCCAGCAGCTTCCAAACGGGGAACACCGGGGAGCTGTTTTTT.

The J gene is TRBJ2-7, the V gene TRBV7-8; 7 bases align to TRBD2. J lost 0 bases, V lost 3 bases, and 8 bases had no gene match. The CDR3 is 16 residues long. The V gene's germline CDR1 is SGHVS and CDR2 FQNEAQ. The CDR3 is CASSFSSGARSYEQYF. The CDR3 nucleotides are TGTGCCAGCAGCTTCTCGAGCGGGGCACGCTCCTACGAGCAGTACTTC.

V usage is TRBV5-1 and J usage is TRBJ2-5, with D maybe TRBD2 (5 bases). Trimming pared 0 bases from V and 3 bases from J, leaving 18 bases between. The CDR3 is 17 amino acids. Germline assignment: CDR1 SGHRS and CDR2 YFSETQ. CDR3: CASSLESVTGRKETQYF. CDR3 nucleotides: TGCGCCAGCAGCTTGGAATCGGTCACGGGGAGAAAAGAGACCCAGTACTTC.

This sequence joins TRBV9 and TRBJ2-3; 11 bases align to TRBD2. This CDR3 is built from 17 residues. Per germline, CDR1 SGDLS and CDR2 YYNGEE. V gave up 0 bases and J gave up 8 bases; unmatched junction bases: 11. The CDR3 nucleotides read TGTGCCAGCAGCGTAGCGGGTAGCGGGGGGGCCGGGGGTACGCAGTATTTT. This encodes CASSVAGSGGAGGTQYF.

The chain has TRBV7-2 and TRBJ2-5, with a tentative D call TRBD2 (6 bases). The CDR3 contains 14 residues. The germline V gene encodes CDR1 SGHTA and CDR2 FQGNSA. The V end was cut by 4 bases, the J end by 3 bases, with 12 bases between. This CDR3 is CASSSGLRKETQYF. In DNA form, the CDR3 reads TGTGCCAGCAGCTCGGGACTGCGAAAAGAGACCCAGTACTTC.

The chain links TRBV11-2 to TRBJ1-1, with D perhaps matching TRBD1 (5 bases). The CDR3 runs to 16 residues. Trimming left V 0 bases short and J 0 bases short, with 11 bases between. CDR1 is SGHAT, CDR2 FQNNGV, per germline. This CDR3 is CASSLEGAVLNTEAFF. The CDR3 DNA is TGTGCCAGCAGCTTAGAAGGGGCAGTACTGAACACTGAAGCTTTCTTT.

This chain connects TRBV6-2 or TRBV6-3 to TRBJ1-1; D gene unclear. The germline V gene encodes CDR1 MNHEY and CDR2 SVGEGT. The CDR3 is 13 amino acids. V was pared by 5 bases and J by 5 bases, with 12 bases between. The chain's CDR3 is CASSDHGGTEAFF. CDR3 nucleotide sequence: TGTGCCAGCAGTGACCATGGCGGGACTGAAGCTTTCTTT.

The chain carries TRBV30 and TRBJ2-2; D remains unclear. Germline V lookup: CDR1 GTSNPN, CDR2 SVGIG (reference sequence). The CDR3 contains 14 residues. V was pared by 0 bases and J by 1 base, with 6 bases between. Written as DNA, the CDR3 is TGTGCCTGGAGTGTACTACAGAACACCGGGGAGCTGTTTTTT. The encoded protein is CAWSVLQNTGELFF.

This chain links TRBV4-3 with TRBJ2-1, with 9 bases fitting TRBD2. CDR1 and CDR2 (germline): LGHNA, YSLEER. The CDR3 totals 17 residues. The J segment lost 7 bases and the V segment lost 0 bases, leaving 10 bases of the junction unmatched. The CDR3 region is CASSQEVGSGGLNEQFF. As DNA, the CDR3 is TGCGCCAGCAGCCAAGAAGTCGGTAGCGGGGGTTTGAATGAGCAGTTCTTC.

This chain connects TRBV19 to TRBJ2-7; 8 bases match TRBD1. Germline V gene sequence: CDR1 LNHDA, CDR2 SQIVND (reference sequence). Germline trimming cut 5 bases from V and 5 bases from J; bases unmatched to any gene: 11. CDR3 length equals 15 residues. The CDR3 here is CASSVRPGQVDEQYF. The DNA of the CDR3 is TGTGCCAGTAGTGTTCGCCCGGGACAGGTTGACGAGCAGTACTTC.

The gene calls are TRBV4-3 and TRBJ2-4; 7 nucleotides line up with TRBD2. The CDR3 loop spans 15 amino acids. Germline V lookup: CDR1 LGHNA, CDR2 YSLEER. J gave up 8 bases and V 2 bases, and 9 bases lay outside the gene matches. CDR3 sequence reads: CASSQNPTRGDIQYF. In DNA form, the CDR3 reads TGCGCCAGCAGCCAAAATCCTACCCGGGGGGACATTCAGTACTTC.